The T cell receptor beta chain under discussion was sequenced for a study of pediatric ulcerative colitis. General study points: Repertoires came from total lymphocyte DNA, not specific subsets.

During colonoscopy, one to two rectal pinch biopsies were collected. Concerning this clone: Its specificity is not known.

This CDR3 has 16 residues. Germline lookup yields CDR1 LNHDA and CDR2 SQIVND (reference sequence). V was cut by 1 base and J by 4 bases, with 14 bases left in between. This was a survey-level run. Assay used: immunoSEQ multiplex PCR; TCRdb lists only in-frame clones, some missing. In the table there are 35,000 to 45,000 clones, 75% of which are singletons. The chain couples TRBV19 to TRBJ1-5; the D gene is possibly TRBD1 (6 bases). The source of this sequence is a boy younger than 18 with severe ulcerative colitis. Sequencing was done on a sample of gut tissue. The CDR3 region is CASSIAGQGLNQPQHF. The CDR3 nucleotides are TGTGCCAGTAGTATAGCCGGGCAGGGGTTGAATCAGCCCCAGCATTTT. The full variable domain, completed using reference TRBV19 and TRBJ1-5, is DGGITQSPKYLFRKEGQNVTLSCEQNLNHDAMYWYRQDPGQGLRLIYYSQIVNDFQKGDIAEGYSVSREKKESFPLTVTSAQKNPTAFYLCASSIAGQGLNQPQHFGDGTRLSIL.